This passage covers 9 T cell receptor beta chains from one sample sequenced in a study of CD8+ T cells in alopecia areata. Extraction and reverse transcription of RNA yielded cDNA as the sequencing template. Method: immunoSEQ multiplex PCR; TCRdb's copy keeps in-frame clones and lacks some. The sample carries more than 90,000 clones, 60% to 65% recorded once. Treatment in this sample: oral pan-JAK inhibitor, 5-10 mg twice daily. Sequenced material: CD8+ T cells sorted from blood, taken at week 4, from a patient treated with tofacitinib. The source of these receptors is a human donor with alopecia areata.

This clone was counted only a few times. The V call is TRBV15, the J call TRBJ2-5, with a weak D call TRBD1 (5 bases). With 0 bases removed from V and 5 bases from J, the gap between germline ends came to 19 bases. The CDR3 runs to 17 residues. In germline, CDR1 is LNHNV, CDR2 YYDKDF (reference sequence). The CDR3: CATSRDRSWGGQETQYF. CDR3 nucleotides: TGTGCCACCAGCAGAGATCGGAGCTGGGGCGGTCAGGAGACCCAGTACTTC.

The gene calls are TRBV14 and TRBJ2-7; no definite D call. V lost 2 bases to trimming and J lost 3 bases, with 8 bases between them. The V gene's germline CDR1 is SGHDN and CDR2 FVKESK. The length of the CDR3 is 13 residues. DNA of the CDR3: TGTGCCAGCAGCCAACTCTCTAGCTACGAGCAGTACTTC. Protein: CASSQLSSYEQYF.

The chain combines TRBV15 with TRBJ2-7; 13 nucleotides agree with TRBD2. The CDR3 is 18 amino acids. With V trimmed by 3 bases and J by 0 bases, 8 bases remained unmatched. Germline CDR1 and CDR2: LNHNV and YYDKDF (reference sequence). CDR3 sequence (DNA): TGTGCCACCAGCAGCCGTACCGGACTAGCGGGGGACTCCTACGAGCAGTACTTC. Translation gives CATSSRTGLAGDSYEQYF.

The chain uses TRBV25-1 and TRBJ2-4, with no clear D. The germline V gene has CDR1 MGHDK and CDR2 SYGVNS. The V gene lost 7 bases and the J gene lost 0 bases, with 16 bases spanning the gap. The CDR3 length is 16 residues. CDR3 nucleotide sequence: TGTGCCAGCACCCGAGCCTATCGCCTAGCCAAAAACATTCAGTACTTC. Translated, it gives CASTRAYRLAKNIQYF.

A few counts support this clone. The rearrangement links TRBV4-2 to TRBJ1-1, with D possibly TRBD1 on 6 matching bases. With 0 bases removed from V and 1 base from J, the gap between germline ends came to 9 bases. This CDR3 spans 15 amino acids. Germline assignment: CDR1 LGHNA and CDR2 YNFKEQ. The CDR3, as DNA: TGTGCCAGCAGCCAAGATAGGACAGCGAACACTGAAGCTTTCTTT. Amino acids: CASSQDRTANTEAFF.

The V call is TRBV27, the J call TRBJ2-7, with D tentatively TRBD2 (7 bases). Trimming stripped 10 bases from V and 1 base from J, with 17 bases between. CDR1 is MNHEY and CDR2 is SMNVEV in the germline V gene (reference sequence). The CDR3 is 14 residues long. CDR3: CATSREDRSYEQYF. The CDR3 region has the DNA TGTGCCACCTCCCGGGAGGACAGATCCTACGAGCAGTACTTC.

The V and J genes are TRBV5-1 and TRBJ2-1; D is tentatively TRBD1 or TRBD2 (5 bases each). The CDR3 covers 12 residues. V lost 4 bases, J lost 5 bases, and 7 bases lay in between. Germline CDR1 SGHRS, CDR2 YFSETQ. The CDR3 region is CASSGTDNEQFF. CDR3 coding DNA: TGCGCCAGCAGCGGGACGGACAATGAGCAGTTCTTC.

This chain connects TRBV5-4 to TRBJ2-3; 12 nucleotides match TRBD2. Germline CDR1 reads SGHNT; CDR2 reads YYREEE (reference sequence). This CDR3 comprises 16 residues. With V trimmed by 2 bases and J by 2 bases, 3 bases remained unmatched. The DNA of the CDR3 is TGTGCCAGCAGCTTTGGGACTAGCGGGTACACAGATACGCAGTATTTT. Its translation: CASSFGTSGYTDTQYF.

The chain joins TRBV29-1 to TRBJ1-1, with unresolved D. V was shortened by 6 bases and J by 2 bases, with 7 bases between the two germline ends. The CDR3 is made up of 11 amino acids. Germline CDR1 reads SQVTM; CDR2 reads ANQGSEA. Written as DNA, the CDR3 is TGCAGCGTGAAGGGTAACACTGAAGCTTTCTTT. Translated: CSVKGNTEAFF.